One sample yielded the 3 T cell receptor beta chains listed below, sequenced in a study of blood T cells in healthy people across ages (dated by TCRdb to about 2015). The library was made by 5' RACE. Reads for this sample came from an Illumina HiSeq 2500. The second PCR ran for roughly 7 to 12 cycles and used a J-beta primer mix along with a sample-barcoded 5' primer. TCRdb took the public reads, trimmed them with fastp at Q25, ran MiXCR for clone calling and kept in-frame beta chains. A single entry per CDR3 protein holds the most common genes and DNA from its merged rows. The sample contains 1,300,000 or so distinct CDR3 sequences, approximately 60% of them found a single time. Of the sample, about 6.3% falls within the top ten clones. Sequenced sample: blood. The receptors were sampled from a man aged 18 to 30 in good health.

This clonotype was picked up a small number of times. The chain couples TRBV27 to TRBJ2-4; 9 positions agree with TRBD1. The J call may not be correct, given that the DNA end is closer to TRBJ2-7. CDR3 length equals 15 residues. Germline CDR1 and CDR2: MNHEY and SMNVEV (reference sequence). The CDR3 is CASSFTGGRLYEQYF. The DNA of the CDR3 is TGTGCCAGCAGTTTTACAGGGGGCCGTCTCTACGAGCAGTACTTC.

The V gene is TRBV9, the J gene TRBJ2-1; the D gene is possibly TRBD2 (7 bases). Deletions cut 0 bases from V and 5 bases from J, with 15 bases between. CDR1 SGDLS and CDR2 YYNGEE come from the germline V gene. The CDR3 covers 16 residues. CDR3 in DNA: TGTGCCAGCAGCGTAGCTAGTAGGGGGGGTGACAATGAGCAGTTCTTC. Its protein is CASSVASRGGDNEQFF.

The chain is built from TRBV4-2 and TRBJ1-1; TRBD1 agrees at 9 bases. V dropped 1 base and J dropped 1; count of bases not matched to a gene: 7. The CDR3 extends over 17 amino acids. In germline, CDR1 is LGHNA, CDR2 YNFKEQ. As DNA, the CDR3 is TGTGCCAGCAGCCAAGGAGGGACAGGGCGGGGGAACACTGAAGCTTTCTTT. Its translation is CASSQGGTGRGNTEAFF.